The T cell receptor beta chain under discussion was sequenced for a study of PD-1 blockade in classical Hodgkin lymphoma. Study-level information: Patients got intravenous nivolumab 3 mg/kg every 2 weeks.

Assay used: immunoSEQ multiplex PCR; TCRdb lists only in-frame clones, some missing. The sample includes roughly 60,000 clones, around nine tenths of them seen just once. Study-level points and caveats: Individuals who commenced nivolumab within less than 1 year of ASCT were excluded.

Per the germline V gene, CDR1 is SEHNR and CDR2 is FQNEAQ (reference sequence). Trimming removed 4 bases at V and 4 bases at J, with 10 bases between. The CDR3 is 13 residues long. All trial patients relapsed after autologous stem cell transplantation. About this clone itself: Its specificity is unknown.

Material: peripheral blood mononuclear cells (PBMCs), obtained at baseline. The clonotype was recovered from a human donor with classical Hodgkin lymphoma. The chain recombines TRBV7-9 with TRBJ1-2; maybe TRBD1 (5 bases). This CDR3 is CASSSGLAYGYTF. Here the CDR3 DNA reads TGTGCCAGCAGCTCGGGACTGGCCTATGGCTACACCTTC.